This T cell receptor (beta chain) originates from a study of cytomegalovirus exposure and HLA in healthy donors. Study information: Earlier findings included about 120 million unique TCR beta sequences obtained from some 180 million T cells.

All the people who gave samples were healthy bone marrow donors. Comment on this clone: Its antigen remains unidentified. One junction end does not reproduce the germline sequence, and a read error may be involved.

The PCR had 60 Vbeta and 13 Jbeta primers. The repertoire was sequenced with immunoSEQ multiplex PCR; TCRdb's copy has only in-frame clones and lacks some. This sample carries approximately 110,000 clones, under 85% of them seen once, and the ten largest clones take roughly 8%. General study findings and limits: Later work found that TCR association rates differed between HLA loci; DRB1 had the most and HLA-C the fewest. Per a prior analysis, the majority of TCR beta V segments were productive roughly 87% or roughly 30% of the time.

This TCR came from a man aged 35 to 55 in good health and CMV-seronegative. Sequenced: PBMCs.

Here the CDR3 reads CAGSSSLTGTSGALNEQFF. CDR3 in DNA: TGTGCCGGCAGCTCTTCACTTACCGGGACTAGCGGGGCTCTCAATGAGCAGTTCTTC. The chain combines TRBV7-2 with TRBJ2-1; 13 positions agree with TRBD2. CDR1 and CDR2 (germline): SGHTA, FQGNSA. The CDR3 has 19 residues.